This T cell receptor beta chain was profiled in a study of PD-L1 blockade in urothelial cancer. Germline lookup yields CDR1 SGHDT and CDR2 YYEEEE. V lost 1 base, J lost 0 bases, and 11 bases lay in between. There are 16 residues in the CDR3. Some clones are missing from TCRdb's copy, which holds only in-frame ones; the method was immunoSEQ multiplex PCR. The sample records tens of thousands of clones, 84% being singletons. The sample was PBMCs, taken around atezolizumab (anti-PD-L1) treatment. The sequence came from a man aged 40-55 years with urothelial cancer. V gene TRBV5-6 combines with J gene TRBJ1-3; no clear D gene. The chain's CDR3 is CASSLSVRSSGNTIYF. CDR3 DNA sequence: TGTGCCAGCAGCTTGAGTGTCCGTAGCTCTGGAAACACCATATATTTT.